A selection of T cell receptor beta chains follows, all from one sample in a study of blood T cell repertoires in COVID-19. Produced via immunoSEQ multiplex PCR; TCRdb's table is partial and in-frame only. Of around 310,000 clones detected, around 87% appear once; the ten largest clones hold roughly 1%. Sequenced: peripheral blood. All receptors come from a woman in her thirties or forties with COVID-19, enrolled during active disease. Both conserved end residues are part of each CDR3. A D gene is named only where the DNA matches it firmly.

-	TRBV5-6	TRBJ2-6	CASQQGPSGANVLTF
-	TRBV5-1	TRBJ2-3	CASSFGTSTDTQYF
-	TRBV29-1	TRBJ1-5	CSVELARGQPQHF
TRBD1	TRBV28	TRBJ1-5	CASSGLGQGASWGQPQHF
-	TRBV6-5	TRBJ1-1	CASSYRQGSTEAFF
-	TRBV9	TRBJ2-6	CASSAAGGANVLTF
-	TRBV7-9	TRBJ1-1	CASSSSWYLEAFF
TRBD2	TRBV19	TRBJ2-1	CASSTSRVAGGNEQFF
TRBD1	TRBV5-4	TRBJ2-7	CASSLSRDREPYEQYF
TRBD1	TRBV19	TRBJ1-1	CASSIDPTGVNTEAFF
-	TRBV4-1	TRBJ2-5	CASSQDRAQGRTQYF
TRBD1	TRBV3-1/TRBV3-2	TRBJ2-7	CASSLGTVSYEQYF
TRBD2	TRBV7-9	TRBJ2-3	CASSPGTSGRLSTDTQYF
-	TRBV27	TRBJ1-2	CASRRSWTSPNYGYTF
TRBD1	TRBV19	TRBJ1-1	CASSTRDRTMNTEAFF
-	TRBV5-6	TRBJ1-1	CASSQTAGTEAFF
-	TRBV5-1	TRBJ1-5	CASSRQGGQPQHF
TRBD2	TRBV27	TRBJ2-3	CASSYSSGKDTQYF
TRBD1	TRBV6-1	TRBJ1-4	CASSLRTGGEKLFF
-	TRBV4-3	TRBJ1-3	CASSQQATGNTIYF
-	TRBV27	TRBJ2-1	CASSSGVTGYLNNEQFF
TRBD1	TRBV27	TRBJ2-7	CASSSPRTGGSYEQYF
TRBD2	TRBV5-3	TRBJ2-7	CARSLASGRPPVPTYEQYF
-	TRBV6-2/TRBV6-3	TRBJ2-7	CASSPSSPYEQYF
-	TRBV4-1	TRBJ1-5	CASSQAGFGPQHF
-	TRBV29-1	TRBJ1-2	CSVGDGRSTSYGYTF
-	TRBV7-2	TRBJ1-2	CASTEGRGRGYTF
-	TRBV27	TRBJ1-5	CASKGDGNQPQHF
TRBD1	TRBV7-2	TRBJ2-7	CASSFNRGRGEQYF
TRBD1	TRBV6-5	TRBJ1-4	CASRGGTGWEKLFF
TRBD1	TRBV7-6	TRBJ2-5	CASSFKGATQYF
TRBD1	TRBV5-5	TRBJ1-4	CASSFDYYRGKGEKLFF
TRBD1	TRBV30	TRBJ2-7	CAWSVLEQGTYEQYF
-	TRBV3-1/TRBV3-2	TRBJ1-3	CASSGGGRSSGNTIYF
TRBD1	TRBV7-9	TRBJ1-1	CASSPTGVGRNTEAFF
-	TRBV2	TRBJ1-5	CASSEHLGVSNQPQHF
-	TRBV18	TRBJ1-4	CASSPRGRGLREEKLFF
-	TRBV30	TRBJ2-5	CAWSKGVQETQYF
-	TRBV19	TRBJ1-1	CASSSNWQVGWNTEAFF
-	TRBV5-1	TRBJ1-3	CASSSGTEGNTIYF
-	TRBV6-5	TRBJ1-1	CASTPFRRMNTEAFF
TRBD2	TRBV11-2	TRBJ2-1	CASSLGGSHTYNEQFF
TRBD1	TRBV28	TRBJ1-1	CASSFDQGAYTEAFF
-	TRBV14	TRBJ1-6	CASSLNTYNSPLHF
TRBD1	TRBV29-1	TRBJ1-2	CSVVGGWQGDGYTF
-	TRBV28	TRBJ1-1	CASSLLFEAFF